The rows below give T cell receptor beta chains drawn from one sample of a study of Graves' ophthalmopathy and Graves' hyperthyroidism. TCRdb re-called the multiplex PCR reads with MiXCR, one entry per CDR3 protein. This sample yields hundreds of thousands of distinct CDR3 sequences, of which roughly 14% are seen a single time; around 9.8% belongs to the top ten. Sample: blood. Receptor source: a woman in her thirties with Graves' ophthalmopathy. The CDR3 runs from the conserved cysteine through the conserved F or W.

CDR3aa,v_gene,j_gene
CASSNAGWMNTEAFF,TRBV18,TRBJ1-1
CAISGGQDYEQYF,TRBV10-3,TRBJ2-7
CASSLGVAGGRSQPQHF,TRBV11-1,TRBJ1-5
CASSPRAGANVLTF,TRBV5-1,TRBJ2-6
CASSLSQFSGRVSTEAFF,TRBV27,TRBJ1-1
CASSESGAGNTIYF,TRBV2,TRBJ1-3
CASSQISGRSYEQYF,TRBV4-1,TRBJ2-7
CASSPSSVKGSNSPLHF,TRBV11-2,TRBJ1-6
CATSAQDRNYGYTF,TRBV24-1,TRBJ1-2
CSARDRGRETQYF,TRBV20-1,TRBJ2-5
CASKVGGGITEAFF,TRBV6-2/TRBV6-3,TRBJ1-1
CASSPEALTYEQYF,TRBV5-1,TRBJ2-7
CASSPILRVEGTEAFF,TRBV12-3/TRBV12-4,TRBJ1-1
CASSLTRGTQYF,TRBV12-3/TRBV12-4,TRBJ2-5
CASSPLGGTGANVLTF,TRBV6-1,TRBJ2-6
CASSVGAGDLYEQYF,TRBV9,TRBJ2-7
CASSYGAGKSYEQYF,TRBV6-5,TRBJ2-7
CASSLNPKGSAEQYF,TRBV19,TRBJ2-7
CASSLVGTVGVQYF,TRBV11-3,TRBJ2-5
CASSEAGADTGELFF,TRBV2,TRBJ2-2
CASTSSDGAGELFF,TRBV2,TRBJ2-2
CSVAGGGETQYF,TRBV29-1,TRBJ2-5
CASSFLGSGSRGELFF,TRBV11-2,TRBJ2-2
CASSQGGQGVTSRNIQYF,TRBV4-1,TRBJ2-4
CASRIGQGNNQPQHF,TRBV6-5,TRBJ1-5
CASSPGGLQYF,TRBV7-2,TRBJ2-5
CAWSDWEGYGYTF,TRBV30,TRBJ1-2
CASSESQGWNQPQHF,TRBV6-1,TRBJ1-5
CSASERPSPGQYF,TRBV20-1,TRBJ2-7
CAWSGTGREQYF,TRBV30,TRBJ2-7